A single sample gave rise to the 22 T cell receptor beta chains below, sequenced in a study of vaccination and CD4 T cells after COVID-19. The antigens these receptors bind are not known. Treatment given: approximately 11-day PBMC culture with coronavirus spike peptide pools or control peptides (ViraFEST assay). Scientists ran DNA taken from cultured CD4+ T cells through the Oncomine TCR Beta short-read assay for sequencing. Via MiXCR, TCRdb re-called the PCR reads, giving one row per CDR3 protein. The table lists fewer than 20,000 distinct CDR3 sequences, around two fifths of them singletons. The sequencing used CD4+ T cells from blood, cultured in vitro, collected after SARS-CoV-2 vaccination. These receptors all stem from a human donor who had recovered from COVID-19.

The table lists this clonotype with a few counts. This chain joins TRBV7-2 and TRBJ1-1, with TRBD1 matching over 7 bases. J gave up 5 bases and V 4 bases, and 4 bases lay outside the gene matches. This CDR3 spans 13 amino acids. Per germline, CDR1 SGHTA and CDR2 FQGNSA. The CDR3 spells CASSYDRVTEAFF. CDR3 bases: TGTGCCAGCAGCTACGACAGGGTTACTGAAGCTTTCTTT.

This chain uses TRBV30 with TRBJ1-2; maybe TRBD1 (6 bases). Germline CDR1 GTSNPN, CDR2 SVGIG (reference sequence). The V and J ends lost 3 bases and 5 bases respectively, with 10 bases between them. The CDR3 loop spans 12 amino acids. The CDR3 spells CAWSPGDYGYTF. The CDR3, as DNA: TGTGCCTGGAGCCCAGGGGATTATGGCTACACCTTC.

The V gene is TRBV27, the J gene TRBJ1-6; D is possibly TRBD1 (6 bases). The germline gives CDR1 MNHEY, CDR2 SMNVEV (reference sequence). Trimming shortened V by 0 bases and J by 15 bases, and 18 bases separated the two germline ends. This CDR3 is 15 amino acids long. The CDR3 spells CASSLSGFGQGYLHF. As DNA, the CDR3 is TGTGCCAGCAGTTTATCGGGGTTTGGGCAGGGGTACCTCCACTTT.

V usage is TRBV28 and J usage is TRBJ2-2; D could derive from TRBD1 or TRBD2 (5 bases each). Germline V lookup: CDR1 MDHEN, CDR2 SYDVKM. This CDR3 spans 13 amino acids. The V and J ends lost 8 bases and 8 bases respectively, with 15 bases between them. CDR3 in DNA: TGTGCCAGCGGGACGGTGTTATTAGGGGAGCTGTTTTTT. It encodes CASGTVLLGELFF. The whole variable domain, filled in from reference TRBV28 and TRBJ2-2, reads DVKVTQSSRYLVKRTGEKVFLECVQDMDHENMFWYRQDPGLGLRLIYFSYDVKMKEKGDIPEGYSVSREKKERFSLILESASTNQTSMYLCASGTVLLGELFFGEGSRLTVL.

V usage is TRBV7-9 and J usage is TRBJ1-2, with D tentatively TRBD1 (5 bases). CDR3 length equals 13 residues. The germline V gene has CDR1 SEHNR and CDR2 FQNEAQ (reference sequence). V was clipped by 3 bases and J by 8 bases, with 13 bases between them. The CDR3 protein is CASSFGGGGGYTF. CDR3 DNA: TGTGCCAGCAGCTTCGGCGGGGGAGGAGGCTACACCTTC.

The rearrangement uses TRBV7-2 and TRBJ2-1, with D tentatively TRBD1 or TRBD2 (5 bases each). The V and J ends lost 1 base and 6 bases respectively, with 16 bases between them. Looked up from germline, CDR1 is SGHTA and CDR2 is FQGNSA. The CDR3 is 16 residues long. CDR3 DNA sequence: TGTGCCAGCAGCTTAGGGGGCGGGCGCGAGACCAATGAGCAGTTCTTC. Its translation: CASSLGGGRETNEQFF. The full variable domain, with the rest looked up from reference TRBV7-2 and TRBJ2-1, is GAGVSQSPSNKVTEKGKDVELRCDPISGHTALYWYRQSLGQGLEFLIYFQGNSAPDKSGLPSDRFSAERTGGSVSTLTIQRTQQEDSAVYLCASSLGGGRETNEQFFGPGTRLTVL.

In this sample, this clonotype turned up a few times. The chain joins TRBV7-3 to TRBJ2-2, with TRBD2 matching 8 bases. Per germline, CDR1 SGHTA and CDR2 FQGTGA. This CDR3 has 14 amino acids. V was pared by 1 base and J by 8 bases, with 3 bases of the junction left unmatched. The CDR3 DNA is TGTGCCAGCAGCTTAAATGGCGGGAGGGGGGAGCTGTTTTTT. Protein sequence: CASSLNGGRGELFF.

The genes are TRBV7-9 and TRBJ2-5, with a tentative D call TRBD1 (7 bases). Trimming pared 5 bases from V and 0 bases from J, leaving 22 bases between. The CDR3 has 18 residues. Germline loops: CDR1 SEHNR, CDR2 FQNEAQ (reference sequence). The CDR3 sequence: CASSPNRRGQRNQETQYF. CDR3 bases: TGTGCCAGCAGCCCAAATCGGCGGGGACAGAGAAACCAAGAGACCCAGTACTTC.

V and J are TRBV7-2 and TRBJ2-7, with 7 bases aligning to TRBD1. The trim removed 2 bases at V and 2 bases at J, leaving 3 bases unmatched. Per germline, CDR1 SGHTA and CDR2 FQGNSA. The length of the CDR3 is 14 residues. The CDR3 sequence: CASSLRDRTYEQYF. In nucleotides, the CDR3 is TGTGCCAGCAGCTTAAGGGACAGAACCTACGAGCAGTACTTC.

The V call is TRBV5-1, the J call TRBJ2-5; D is unresolved. The CDR3 extends over 14 amino acids. V lost 4 bases to trimming and J lost 3 bases, with 13 bases between them. CDR1 and CDR2 from the germline V gene are SGHRS and YFSETQ. The CDR3, as DNA: TGCGCCAGCAGCCGCCCCGGACGGAAAGAGACCCAGTACTTC. Its translation is CASSRPGRKETQYF. Full variable domain (remainder filled in from reference TRBV5-1 and TRBJ2-5): KAGVTQTPRYLIKTRGQQVTLSCSPISGHRSVSWYQQTPGQGLQFLFEYFSETQRNKGNFPGRFSGRQFSNSRSEMNVSTLELGDSALYLCASSRPGRKETQYFGPGTRLLVL.

This clonotype was seen a few times. The chain is built from TRBV20-1 and TRBJ2-1, with TRBD2 matching 14 bases. CDR1 and CDR2 from the germline V gene are DFQATT and SNEGSKA (reference sequence). Trimming cost V 1 base and J 9 bases; bases outside gene matches: 11. The CDR3 is 17 amino acids. CDR3 DNA: TGCAGTGCTAGAGTTCCGACTAGCGGGAGGGCTTCTGGTGAGCAGTTCTTC. As protein: CSARVPTSGRASGEQFF.

This chain connects TRBV20-1 to TRBJ1-3; D possibly corresponds to TRBD1 (5 bases). The CDR3 has 13 amino acids. The germline V gene encodes CDR1 DFQATT and CDR2 SNEGSKA (reference sequence). Trimming removed 8 bases from V and 3 bases from J, with 14 bases in between. The CDR3 region is CSTPSGVGNTIYF. In DNA, the CDR3 is TGCAGTACTCCCTCGGGGGTTGGAAACACCATATATTTT.

The chain uses TRBV20-1 and TRBJ1-4; D gene uncertain. Germline V gene sequence: CDR1 DFQATT, CDR2 SNEGSKA (reference sequence). V was trimmed by 2 bases and J by 0 bases, leaving 10 bases between them. The CDR3 is 15 residues long. The CDR3 reads CSARLDGATNEKLFF. The CDR3 coding sequence is TGCAGTGCTAGATTGGACGGGGCAACTAATGAAAAACTGTTTTTT.

This rearrangement joins TRBV4-2 to TRBJ2-7, with a possible D match to TRBD1 (6 bases). This CDR3 region has 15 residues. Deletions cut 0 bases from V and 3 bases from J, with 12 bases between. The germline V gene encodes CDR1 LGHNA and CDR2 YNFKEQ. CDR3 coding DNA: TGTGCCAGCAGCCAAGATAGGACAGCGTTCTACGAGCAGTACTTC. The encoded protein is CASSQDRTAFYEQYF.

By proportion, this clonotype is medium-sized. This chain connects TRBV20-1 to TRBJ1-5; TRBD1 might be the D (5 bases). There are 16 residues in the CDR3. The V end lost 0 bases, the J end lost 1 base, and 13 bases lay between the germline ends. The germline CDR1 and CDR2 sequences are DFQATT and SNEGSKA (reference sequence). CDR3 sequence: CSARDDSLWSNQPQHF. The CDR3 region has the DNA TGCAGTGCTAGAGACGACAGTCTATGGAGCAATCAGCCCCAGCATTTT.

J is TRBJ1-5 and V is TRBV20-1; TRBD1 is a possible D gene (5 bases). The CDR3 has 14 amino acids. Germline V gives CDR1 DFQATT, CDR2 SNEGSKA (reference sequence). Trimming cost V 1 base and J 9 bases, with 16 bases left between them. The CDR3 loop is CSARGGGREGPQHF. Written as DNA, the CDR3 is TGCAGTGCTAGAGGAGGAGGCAGGGAAGGGCCCCAGCATTTT.

The rearrangement uses TRBV5-6 and TRBJ2-4, with a possible D match to TRBD2 (5 bases). The CDR3 is made up of 17 amino acids. In germline, CDR1 is SGHDT, CDR2 YYEEEE. V shed 4 bases and J shed 0 bases, with 17 bases lying between them. In DNA form, the CDR3 reads TGTGCCAGCAGCAGTAACACGGGAAACCTAGCCAAAAACATTCAGTACTTC. This encodes CASSSNTGNLAKNIQYF. The variable domain in full, with the rest retrieved from reference TRBV5-6 and TRBJ2-4, is DAGVTQSPTHLIKTRGQQVTLRCSPKSGHDTVSWYQQALGQGPQFIFQYYEEEERQRGNFPDRFSGHQFPNYSSELNVNALLLGDSALYLCASSSNTGNLAKNIQYFGAGTRLSVL.

This rearrangement joins TRBV7-9 to TRBJ2-1, with D tentatively TRBD1 (5 bases). Between the trimmed V and J ends, which lost 4 bases and 2 bases, there was a span of 9 bases. CDR1 is SEHNR and CDR2 is FQNEAQ in the germline V gene (reference sequence). CDR3 length: 14 amino acids. CDR3 coding DNA: TGTGCCAGCAGCTCGACAGAGCCCTACAATGAGCAGTTCTTC. Translating it yields CASSSTEPYNEQFF.

V and J are TRBV7-9 and TRBJ1-1, with 8 bases matching TRBD1. The V gene's germline CDR1 is SEHNR and CDR2 FQNEAQ (reference sequence). The CDR3 loop spans 17 amino acids. The J segment lost 2 bases and the V segment lost 4 bases, leaving 12 bases of the junction unmatched. CDR3 nucleotides: TGTGCCAGCAGCTCGAAATGGACAGGGTCAGGTAACACTGAAGCTTTCTTT. Its protein is CASSSKWTGSGNTEAFF.

This clonotype has only a few counts. This chain connects TRBV7-2 to TRBJ2-2; the D gene is possibly TRBD2 (6 bases). The germline V gene has CDR1 SGHTA and CDR2 FQGNSA. V dropped 5 bases and J dropped 7 bases, with 14 bases sitting between them. The CDR3 has 14 residues. CDR3 sequence reads: CASSLRLGGGELFF. For the CDR3, the DNA is TGTGCCAGCAGCCTACGCTTGGGGGGCGGGGAGCTGTTTTTT. Based on the CDR3 plus reference TRBV7-2 and TRBJ2-2, the full variable domain is GAGVSQSPSNKVTEKGKDVELRCDPISGHTALYWYRQSLGQGLEFLIYFQGNSAPDKSGLPSDRFSAERTGGSVSTLTIQRTQQEDSAVYLCASSLRLGGGELFFGEGSRLTVL.

The V call is TRBV7-2, the J call TRBJ1-2; D not certain. In germline, CDR1 is SGHTA, CDR2 FQGNSA. This CDR3 is built from 13 residues. Trimming cost V 5 bases and J 0 bases, with 7 bases left between them. The CDR3 protein is CASSLDSNYGYTF. The CDR3 DNA reads TGTGCCAGCAGCCTAGACTCTAACTATGGCTACACCTTC.

The chain has TRBV6-2 or TRBV6-3 and TRBJ2-1; 9 nucleotides align to TRBD2. J gave up 15 bases and V 8 bases, and 11 bases lay outside the gene matches. This CDR3 has 12 amino acids. Germline V lookup: CDR1 MNHEY, CDR2 SVGEGT. In DNA, the CDR3 is TGTGCCAGCGGCCTACCGGGACTAGCCACGTTCTTC. This sequence encodes CASGLPGLATFF.